Listed below are T cell receptor beta chains from one sample, sequenced in a study of OX40 agonist ivuxolimab in advanced cancers. The assay was immunoSEQ multiplex PCR, and TCRdb's table has in-frame clones only and misses some. The repertoire has approximately 77,000 clones, about 89% of them found once; the top ten carry 1.6%. Sequenced material: CD4+ or CD8+ T cells sorted from blood, taken in a trial of the OX40 agonist ivuxolimab. The receptors here all came from an adult with an advanced solid tumor such as melanoma, head and neck, liver or kidney cancer. Both conserved end residues are part of each CDR3. Fields, in order: D gene, J gene, V gene, CDR3 length, clone size, CDR3 DNA, CDR3 protein. A D gene is named only where the DNA matches it firmly. Some rows mark clone size as missing; the rest say once, few, many or name a class of expanded clone.

>-|TRBJ1-2|TRBV30|13|-
TGTGCCTGGAAGCGGGACCCTGCGTATGGCTACACCTTC
CAWKRDPAYGYTF
>TRBD1|TRBJ1-4|TRBV27|17|-
TGTGCCAGCAGTTCTCGGACAGGGGTTACCACTAATGAAAAACTGTTTTTT
CASSSRTGVTTNEKLFF
>TRBD2|TRBJ2-1|TRBV4-2|11|-
TGTGCCAGCAGCCAGGGAGGGGAGCAGTTCTTC
CASSQGGEQFF
>TRBD2|TRBJ2-1|TRBV18|15|-
TGTGCCAGCTCACCGTTTAGCGGGAGAAACAATGAGCAGTTCTTC
CASSPFSGRNNEQFF
>TRBD1|TRBJ2-3|TRBV7-2|14|-
TGTGCCAGCAGCTCAGGACAGGGGACAGATACGCAGTATTTT
CASSSGQGTDTQYF
>-|TRBJ1-1|TRBV6-5|13|-
TGTGCCAGCAGTTACCTGGTAGGCACTGAAGCTTTCTTT
CASSYLVGTEAFF
>-|TRBJ2-5|TRBV5-1|14|-
TGCGCCAGCAGACACACACAGCAACAAGAGACCCAGTACTTC
CASRHTQQQETQYF
>-|TRBJ1-4|TRBV5-1|16|-
TGCGCCAGCAGCTCGGACGGTAGGCGAGCTAATGAAAAACTGTTTTTT
CASSSDGRRANEKLFF
>-|TRBJ2-7|TRBV4-3|15|-
TGCGCCAGCAGCCAAGGGGCCAACATCTACGATCAGCAGTACTTC
CASSQGANIYDQQYF
>-|TRBJ1-2|TRBV7-9|16|few
TGTGCCAGCAGCCCCGTGAAGGGGAATAGGAACTATGGCTACACCTTC
CASSPVKGNRNYGYTF
>TRBD1|TRBJ2-3|TRBV2|16|-
TGTGCCAGCGGCGGTGGGACAGGGGTAAGAGGAGATACGCAGTATTTT
CASGGGTGVRGDTQYF
>-|TRBJ1-4|TRBV4-3|15|-
TGCGCCAGCAGCCAAAGACTTGGAACTAATGAAAAACTGTTTTTT
CASSQRLGTNEKLFF
>-|TRBJ2-3|TRBV30|13|-
TGTGCCTGGACCCGAAACGGCCCAGATACGCAGTATTTT
CAWTRNGPDTQYF
>TRBD1|TRBJ2-2|TRBV19|16|-
TGTGCCAGTAGTACCGGGACAGGGGGTATCACCGGGGAGCTGTTTTTT
CASSTGTGGITGELFF
>-|TRBJ1-1|TRBV28|13|-
TGTGCCACCGAGAGTTCCTTGAACACTGAAGCTTTCTTT
CATESSLNTEAFF
>-|TRBJ1-3|TRBV5-6|15|once
TGTGCCAGCAGTCTTGCGGGGGGCAGTGGAAACACCATATATTTT
CASSLAGGSGNTIYF
>TRBD1|TRBJ1-6|TRBV6-6|15|-
TGTGCCAGCAGGCGACAGGGGGACGATAATTCACCCCTCCACTTT
CASRRQGDDNSPLHF